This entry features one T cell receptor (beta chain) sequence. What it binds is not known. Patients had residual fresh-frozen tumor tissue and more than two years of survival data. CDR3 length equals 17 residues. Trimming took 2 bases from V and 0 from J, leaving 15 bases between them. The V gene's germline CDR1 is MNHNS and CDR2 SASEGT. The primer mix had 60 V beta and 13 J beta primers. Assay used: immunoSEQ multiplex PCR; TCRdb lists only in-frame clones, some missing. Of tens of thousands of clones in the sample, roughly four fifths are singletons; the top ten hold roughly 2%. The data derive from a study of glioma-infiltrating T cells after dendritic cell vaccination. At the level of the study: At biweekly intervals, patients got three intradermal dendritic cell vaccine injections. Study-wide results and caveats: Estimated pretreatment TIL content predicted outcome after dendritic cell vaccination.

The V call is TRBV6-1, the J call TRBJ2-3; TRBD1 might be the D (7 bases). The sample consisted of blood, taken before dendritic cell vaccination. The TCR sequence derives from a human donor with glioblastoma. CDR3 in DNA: TGTGCCAGCAGTGAAAGAGGAGGGGGCTGGAGCACAGATACGCAGTATTTT. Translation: CASSERGGGWSTDTQYF.